This paragraph covers one T cell receptor beta chain sequence. The specificity of this receptor is unknown. Per-base qualities were not stored, and no clone one base away is much larger. This sample is drawn from a study of cytomegalovirus exposure and HLA in healthy donors (dated by TCRdb to 2017 to 2019). Notes on the research overall: According to an earlier analysis of 450 to 650 of the donors, about 179 million T cells yielded 117 million unique TCR beta sequences and 276 Gb of sequence data. An early release covering roughly 640 HLA-typed donors comprised about 300 gigabases of sequencing data and around 80 million unique TCR sequences. Among the roughly 400 genotyped donors, around 81% belonged to the genetic ancestry cluster associated with self-reported Caucasian donors. The aim of the study was to test whether cataloging public T cell receptors could identify signatures of past pathogen exposure. The study profiled the T cell repertoires of hundreds of subjects by immunosequencing and related them to cytomegalovirus serostatus. In addition to the first cohort of 650 to 750 subjects, a separate validation cohort of 120 different subjects was used. To predict cytomegalovirus infection status, the study brought together high-throughput TCR immunosequencing, statistical association of individual TCRs with disease status, and machine learning. To study patterns of TCR occurrence, a later analysis re-analyzed previously published TCR beta repertoires from hundreds of donors and added high-resolution HLA genotyping. Rather than using new phenotypic data, the later analysis identified candidate immune exposures from TCR beta sequences and from how often those sequences occurred across donors. An earlier analysis of approximately 580 of the donors used high-throughput TCR beta sequencing to judge whether each TCR beta V gene segment behaved as functional or pseudogenic. Alongside the repertoire data, information on donor age, sex, ethnicity and CMV serostatus was compiled. A later genetic analysis used genome-wide SNP genotypes for about 60% of the 666 donors, treating that subset as a discovery cohort. All discovery cohort repertoires had been generated on a single sequencing platform. HLA typing included class I and class II loci at four-digit resolution. The number of typed donors differed by locus: about 629-640 for A, B, C, DRB1 and DQB1; approximately 530 for DQA1; some 590 for DPA1; and about 450 for DPB1. Because of strong linkage in the cohort, five DR-DQ haplotypes were treated as single units for association and clustering. Among 398 genotyped donors of the cohort, an average of around 250,000 unique TCR beta nucleotide sequences was sequenced per donor, of which about 18% were non-productive. What the work shows at the level of the full study, not this receptor alone: In vitro tests confirmed that a few of the cytomegalovirus-associated TCR beta chains recognize cytomegalovirus antigens. The sequencing pipeline was judged likely to have produced a cluster of highly shared sequence variants as a technical artifact. In a later analysis, TCR association rates were found to vary across HLA loci, with the most associated TCRs seen for DRB1 alleles and the fewest for HLA-C alleles. In this cohort, only TCR beta chains were sequenced, and detectable features were limited by the absence of alpha or paired-chain data. The study gave a list of 150 to 200 TCR beta chains associated with cytomegalovirus. The authors suggested that the approach could potentially be extended to other disease states and immunological phenotypes. In a later genetic analysis, fewer N-insertions in productive TCRs were reported among donors in an Asian-associated ancestry cluster than the roughly 700-donor mean. Correlated functional status among segregating V segments might be attributable to linkage disequilibrium, but an unknown experimental factor could not be ruled out. Most TCR sequences were observed very rarely across donors, whereas some public TCRs were present in many individuals. For the cohort, immune exposure information was limited to CMV serostatus. Because counts were too low, about 15 rarely observed V segments, including chromosome 9 orphons, were left out of the earlier analysis of a few hundred of the donors. In an earlier analysis of 587 of the donors, most TCR beta V segments appeared in productive rearrangements about 87% or about 30% of the time, broadly matching IMGT annotations. A further reported finding was that TCR beta sequences accurately predicted the HLA-A and HLA-B alleles for most subjects in the first cohort. Specific HLA alleles were associated with 15,000 to 20,000 TCR beta sequences at a false discovery rate of 0.05 in a later analysis. Presence/absence analyses assumed roughly uniform sequencing depth across donors, an assumption that may not hold. HLA typing was unavailable for some donors at each locus, so association tests used only the typed subset. A later analysis reported that several top co-occurrence clusters appeared linked to parvovirus B19, influenza, CMV and Epstein-Barr virus. Some IMGT-functional V segments, including TRBV6-2 and TRBV6-3, could not be told apart with the 87-base-pair reads, so those segments were excluded. In a later analysis, most CMV-associated TCR beta chains were found to appear HLA-restricted, with HLA associations seemingly driven largely by CMV exposure. An association between a missense DCLRE1C variant and V-gene and J-gene trimming of TCR beta chains was found in a later genetic analysis and replicated in an independent cohort. Compared with equally common non-associated chains, HLA-associated TCR beta chains in a later analysis were more clonally expanded and had lower generation probabilities. Assigning TCR associations to individual alleles was difficult when HLA alleles, especially DR and DQ, strongly co-occurred. In both the original and validation cohorts, the classifier was reported to diagnose cytomegalovirus status with high specificity and sensitivity.

The cohort consisted of 600 to 750 healthy bone marrow donors. All cohort members were sampled while nominally healthy, although unrecorded immune exposures were likely present. The donor was CMV seropositive and was included in the group of almost 300 seropositive cohort members. A peripheral blood sample was provided by each donor, and peripheral blood mononuclear cells were used for TCR beta sequencing. The Qiagen DNeasy Blood Extraction Kit was used to extract genomic DNA from the blood cell samples. Library generation was performed with the immunoSEQ multiplex PCR assay. For the multiplex PCR, a mixture combining 60 forward primers for TCR Vbeta segments and 13 reverse primers for TCR Jbeta segments was used. A multiplex PCR assay on genomic DNA amplified the CDR3 region of rearranged TCR beta genes. The Illumina HiSeq System was used to sequence the amplified TCR beta libraries as 87-base-pair reads. The original methods were these. Across the roughly 700 repertoires, a later analysis counted tens of millions of unique TCR beta chains, some 11 million of which were shared by at least two donors. Raw reads were error-corrected and collapsed into unique sequences by a nearest-neighbor algorithm in which closely related sequences were merged to remove PCR and sequencing errors. V, D and J gene segments were assigned by aligning CDR3 sequences to IMGT reference sequences. For a sequence to be retained, a match of at least six nucleotides to both a V gene segment and a J gene segment was required. A rearrangement was called productive if the CDR3 had no stop codons and remained in frame with V and J, and every other rearrangement was called non-productive. CDR3 was defined by IMGT convention, running from the second conserved V-encoded cysteine to the conserved J-encoded phenylalanine. The earlier analysis of some 600 of the donors excluded sequences that lacked an unambiguous match to a single V gene segment. An earlier analysis of some 500 of the donors classified V segments as functional when productive rearrangements were above 56.7% and as segregating when the standard deviation between donors was above 5%. A statistical classification framework was built for diagnosing cytomegalovirus status from the catalog of TCR beta chain sequences. In a later analysis, TCR nucleotide sequences were compared against IMGT/GENE-DB human TR gene sequences so that V and J genes could be assigned. The TCRdist pipeline was used in a later analysis to assign CDR3 sequences and most-parsimonious VDJ recombination scenarios. In a later analysis, each TCR beta chain was defined by its CDR3 amino acid sequence together with its V-gene family, and reads without a unique V-gene family were excluded. As a way to deal with suspected cross-contamination and a sequencing artifact, a later analysis dropped hundreds of nucleotide sequences that were highly shared and had low generation probability. A later analysis calculated a clonal expansion index for each public chain from normalized within-repertoire ranks of inferred template counts. In a later analysis, generation probabilities were computed with a VDJ recombination model fitted to out-of-frame rearrangements, and the resulting probabilities were checked against IGoR. A later analysis scored TCR-TCR, TCR-HLA and TCR-CMV co-occurrence with hypergeometric tests, applying a repertoire-size bias correction to TCR pairs. In a later analysis, false discovery rates were estimated by permuting HLA or CMV assignments 20 times. In a later analysis, co-occurring TCRs were grouped using DBSCAN, and TCRdist sequence similarity was added for clustering within HLA-allele-positive subsets. Co-occurrence clustering excluded repertoires with fewer than 30,000 or more than 120,000 public chains, plus five with anomalous nucleotide sharing. As stored in TCRdb, this immuneACCESS dataset retains in-frame rearrangements with V and J assigned. A fraction of the clones does not appear; measured against another copy, unresolved V genes explain less than half of the discrepancy, and the remainder lacks a known reason. D and trimming come from the DNA, and the V and J calls and clone size come from that table. Counted in this sample were over 150,000 clones; 75% to 85% of them appeared once. The ten largest clones represent 1.4% to 1.5% of the sample.

From the cysteine through the phenylalanine, the CDR3 covers 14 amino acids. The DNA shown is the 42-base CDR3, in frame from base 1. Per the germline V gene (reference sequence), SSHAT is the CDR1 and FNYEAQ is the CDR2. Trimmed from V: 1 base; trimmed from J: 4 bases; junction bases lacking a gene match: 2. The specimen sequenced was PBMCs. The receptor comes from a woman aged 25 to 45 in good health and CMV-seropositive. The rearrangement joined TRBV7-7 to TRBJ2-5; 8 bases in the junction line up with TRBD2. The DNA sequence is TGTGCCAGCAGCTTAGAACTAGCGGTAGAGACCCAGTACTTC. Its coded protein is CASSLELAVETQYF. Here the CDR3 is joined to the reference TRBV7-7 and TRBJ2-5 genes, and the full variable domain is: GAGVSQSPRYKVTKRGQDVTLRCDPISSHATLYWYQQALGQGPEFLTYFNYEAQPDKSGLPSDRFSAERPEGSISTLTIQRTEQRDSAMYRCASSLELAVETQYFGPGTRLLVL.